These 29 T cell receptor beta chains were all obtained from the same sample, sequenced in a study of blood T cell repertoires in COVID-19. Sequenced by immunoSEQ multiplex PCR; TCRdb stores in-frame clones only, minus some. The repertoire holds more than 150,000 clones, with roughly 79% as singletons. Material: peripheral blood. These receptors originate from a woman between 70 and 85 years old with acute or convalescent COVID-19.

This rearrangement joins TRBV9 to TRBJ2-3; 8 bases line up with TRBD1. From germline, CDR1 is SGDLS and CDR2 YYNGEE. Losses at the gene ends were 4 bases for V and 5 bases for J; bases not matched to a gene: 6. The CDR3 covers 14 residues. The chain's CDR3 is CASSRPTGGDTQYF. CDR3 nucleotide sequence: TGTGCCAGCAGCAGACCTACAGGGGGAGATACGCAGTATTTT.

The chain recombines TRBV30 with TRBJ2-3, with 11 bases lining up with TRBD2. Germline CDR1 is GTSNPN and CDR2 is SVGIG (reference sequence). The CDR3 covers 16 residues. Unmatched junction bases numbered 8, after V lost 0 bases and J lost 6 bases. The chain's CDR3 is CAWSVGLAGGGDTQYF. The CDR3 nucleotides are TGTGCCTGGAGTGTAGGACTAGCGGGTGGGGGGGATACGCAGTATTTT.

This clone was observed once. V usage is TRBV30 and J usage is TRBJ1-4; possible D gene TRBD1, 5 bases. V lost 8 bases to trimming and J lost 4 bases, with 23 bases between them. Germline CDR1 and CDR2: GTSNPN and SVGIG (reference sequence). This CDR3 is 16 amino acids long. The DNA for the CDR3 is TGTGCCCCATCCAAGACAGTTAGGGTGTGTAATGAAAAACTGTTTTTT. It codes for CAPSKTVRVCNEKLFF.

J is TRBJ2-7 and V is TRBV7-2, with a tentative D call TRBD1 (8 bases). V lost 5 bases and J lost 1, with 15 bases in between. This CDR3 contains 15 residues. Germline CDR1 reads SGHTA; CDR2 reads FQGNSA. CDR3 protein: CASSPGGQESYEQYF. The DNA for the CDR3 is TGTGCCAGCAGCCCGGGGGGACAGGAGTCCTACGAGCAGTACTTC.

The genes are TRBV11-2 and TRBJ2-5; 7 nucleotides line up with TRBD2. In germline, CDR1 is SGHAT, CDR2 FQNNGV. The CDR3 extends over 12 amino acids. V dropped 10 bases and J dropped 4; count of bases not matched to a gene: 6. The CDR3 DNA is TGTGCCACCGCGGGAGCAGGAGAGACCCAGTACTTC. Translation gives CATAGAGETQYF.

The chain joins TRBV9 to TRBJ2-7; tentative D call: TRBD2 (6 bases). This CDR3 region has 15 residues. V lost 2 bases and J 2 bases, leaving 14 bases between the germline ends. The germline V gene encodes CDR1 SGDLS and CDR2 YYNGEE. CDR3 sequence: CASSVGGRETYEQYF. As DNA, the CDR3 is TGTGCCAGCAGCGTCGGGGGACGGGAGACCTACGAGCAGTACTTC.

The V gene is TRBV5-4, the J gene TRBJ1-2; the D gene is possibly TRBD1 (6 bases). Germline CDR1 reads SGHNT; CDR2 reads YYREEE (reference sequence). The V gene lost 0 bases and the J gene lost 5 bases, with 14 bases spanning the gap. The CDR3 has 15 residues. The CDR3, as DNA: TGTGCCAGCAGCTTGGTCGGGGGGCCACCTTATGGCTACACCTTC. As protein: CASSLVGGPPYGYTF.

The chain links TRBV19 to TRBJ1-2, with TRBD1 as a possible D gene (6 bases). The CDR3 is 15 residues long. Trimming cost V 4 bases and J 8 bases, with 20 bases left between them. The V gene's germline CDR1 is LNHDA and CDR2 SQIVND (reference sequence). CDR3 nucleotide sequence: TGTGCCAGTAGTAGTCAAGCAGGGGAGTGGAGCGGCTACACCTTC. Its translation is CASSSQAGEWSGYTF.

The chain combines TRBV7-2 with TRBJ1-6; D remains unclear. The V end was cut by 8 bases, the J end by 4 bases, with 12 bases between. Germline V gives CDR1 SGHTA, CDR2 FQGNSA. This CDR3 comprises 14 residues. Here the CDR3 reads CASSNRDYNSPLHF. CDR3 in DNA: TGTGCCAGCTCGAACCGGGATTATAATTCACCCCTCCACTTT.

V is TRBV7-2 and J is TRBJ2-3; D not certain. The CDR3 sequence is 15 residues long. The germline CDR1 and CDR2 sequences are SGHTA and FQGNSA. V lost 5 bases to trimming and J lost 6 bases, with 18 bases between them. CDR3 region: CASSPNTGVGDTQYF. The CDR3 DNA reads TGTGCCAGCAGCCCGAACACCGGAGTCGGGGATACGCAGTATTTT.

V gene TRBV5-4 combines with J gene TRBJ2-6; D perhaps matches TRBD2 (5 bases). The CDR3 spans 16 residues. Trimming removed 0 bases from V and 0 bases from J, with 7 bases in between. In germline, CDR1 is SGHNT, CDR2 YYREEE (reference sequence). The CDR3 DNA follows: TGTGCCAGCAGCTTGGTAGGGAGCTCTGGGGCCAACGTCCTGACTTTC. Protein product: CASSLVGSSGANVLTF.

CDR3 amino acids: CASSKFGQKETQYF. In DNA, the CDR3 is TGTGCCAGCAGTAAGTTTGGACAGAAAGAGACCCAGTACTTC. V is TRBV6-5 and J is TRBJ2-5, with D possibly matching TRBD1 (6 bases). The V gene lost 5 bases and the J gene lost 3 bases, with 13 bases spanning the gap. The V gene's germline CDR1 is MNHEY and CDR2 SVGAGI. CDR3 size: 14 residues.

The chain links TRBV6-2 or TRBV6-3 to TRBJ2-1; 10 nucleotides agree with TRBD1. The germline V gene has CDR1 MNHEY and CDR2 SVGEGT. CDR3 length: 18 amino acids. V shed 0 bases, J shed 1 base, and the junction held 6 bases outside the gene matches. DNA for the CDR3: TGTGCCAGCAGTTACTCGTCGGGACAGGGGATATCCTACAATGAGCAGTTCTTC. Amino acid sequence: CASSYSSGQGISYNEQFF.

V usage is TRBV5-5 and J usage is TRBJ1-5; D ambiguous. The CDR3 is 16 amino acids. Per the germline V gene, CDR1 is SGHKS and CDR2 is YYEKEE (reference sequence). The germline V and J ends were trimmed by 0 bases and 2 bases, with 12 bases remaining between them. CDR3 sequence (DNA): TGTGCCAGCAGCTTGGGAGACACCCTTGGCAATCAGCCCCAGCATTTT. It codes for CASSLGDTLGNQPQHF.

The V and J genes are TRBV7-9 and TRBJ1-1; no clear D gene. Trimming shortened V by 5 bases and J by 5 bases, and 24 bases separated the two germline ends. Germline V CDR1 and CDR2: SEHNR, FQNEAQ (reference sequence). The CDR3 runs 17 residues. The CDR3 loop reads CASSPPPAGRIGTEAFF. The CDR3 region has the DNA TGTGCCAGCAGCCCCCCCCCGGCGGGTCGGATTGGTACTGAAGCTTTCTTT.

The genes are TRBV30 and TRBJ1-2, with D tentatively TRBD1 (5 bases). The germline gives CDR1 GTSNPN, CDR2 SVGIG (reference sequence). V was clipped by 4 bases and J by 3 bases, with 12 bases between them. This CDR3 comprises 13 residues. The CDR3 reads CAWTMGGDYGYTF. The CDR3 DNA is TGTGCCTGGACTATGGGGGGGGACTATGGCTACACCTTC.

The chain links TRBV10-3 to TRBJ2-1; no firm D call. Germline CDR1 reads ENHRY; CDR2 reads SYGVKD. There are 15 residues in the CDR3. V lost 4 bases, J lost 0 bases, and 10 bases lay in between. The CDR3 DNA reads TGTGCCATCAGTGTTGTTCGGTCCTCCTACAATGAGCAGTTCTTC. Residues: CAISVVRSSYNEQFF.

The CDR3 sequence: CASSRMGTAVDSGNTIYF. DNA for the CDR3: TGTGCCAGCAGCAGGATGGGGACTGCGGTAGATTCTGGAAACACCATATATTTT. The chain links TRBV21-1 to TRBJ1-3. TRBV21-1 is designated a pseudogene. The CDR3 loop spans 18 amino acids.

The chain carries TRBV5-1 and TRBJ2-7; tentative D call: TRBD1 (6 bases). The germline CDR1 and CDR2 sequences are SGHRS and YFSETQ. The V and J ends lost 0 bases and 3 bases respectively, with 10 bases between them. This CDR3 has 14 residues. CDR3 sequence (DNA): TGCGCCAGCAGCTTGGAGACAGGCTTCTACGAGCAGTACTTC. Translated: CASSLETGFYEQYF.

The rearrangement uses TRBV27 and TRBJ1-5, with 7 bases lining up with TRBD1. Germline assignment: CDR1 MNHEY and CDR2 SMNVEV (reference sequence). The CDR3 is 14 residues long. Trimming took 5 bases from V and 5 from J; bases not matched to a gene: 6. The CDR3 is CASSPTGDHQPQHF. Written as DNA, the CDR3 is TGTGCCAGCAGTCCCACAGGGGACCATCAGCCCCAGCATTTT.

The chain joins TRBV18 to TRBJ1-2, with TRBD1 identical over 7 bases. CDR1 is KGHSH and CDR2 is LQKENI in the germline V gene. The junction had 6 bases not matched to a gene; V was cut back by 1 base and J by 4 bases. The CDR3 length is 15 residues. DNA for the CDR3: TGTGCCAGCTCACCACGAGACAGGGCCCCCTATGGCTACACCTTC. Translating gives CASSPRDRAPYGYTF.

The chain has TRBV2 and TRBJ2-5; 9 bases align to TRBD1. Losses at the gene ends were 3 bases for V and 4 bases for J; bases not matched to a gene: 3. There are 14 residues in the CDR3. CDR1 is SNHLY, CDR2 FYNNEI, per germline. CDR3 sequence: CASSEYRGRETQYF. CDR3 bases: TGTGCCAGCAGTGAGTACAGGGGGCGAGAGACCCAGTACTTC.

The chain joins TRBV5-1 to TRBJ1-1; weak D call: TRBD1 (6 bases). Germline V CDR1 and CDR2: SGHRS, YFSETQ. The CDR3 totals 13 residues. V lost 5 bases to trimming and J lost 2 bases, with 10 bases between them. The CDR3 DNA sequence: TGCGCCAGCAGTACAGGGCCCAACACTGAAGCTTTCTTT. Encoded protein: CASSTGPNTEAFF.

The V gene is TRBV24-1, the J gene TRBJ2-5; TRBD2 agrees at 9 bases. This CDR3 has 16 residues. J was trimmed by 7 bases and V by 2 bases; bases with no gene match: 10. From germline, CDR1 is KGHDR and CDR2 SFDVKD. CDR3: CATSDWASGTAWTQYF. CDR3 in DNA: TGTGCCACCAGTGATTGGGCTAGCGGGACGGCATGGACCCAGTACTTC.

The CDR3 here is CASSDHIGPRNEQFF. CDR3 nucleotide sequence: TGTGCCAGCAGCGACCACATTGGGCCACGGAATGAGCAGTTCTTC. The chain links TRBV11-3 to TRBJ2-1; no reliable D call. The CDR3 is made up of 15 amino acids. Germline CDR1 is SGHNT and CDR2 is YENEEA. V lost 5 bases and J lost 7, with 18 bases in between.

The chain recombines TRBV4-2 with TRBJ2-2, with D possibly being TRBD1 (6 bases). CDR3 length: 17 amino acids. Germline CDR1 LGHNA, CDR2 YNFKEQ. Trimming took off 4 bases at V and 6 bases at J, with 21 bases between the two ends. The CDR3 reads CASSPEAAGARSGELFF. CDR3 nucleotides: TGTGCCAGCAGCCCGGAAGCGGCAGGGGCCCGCTCCGGGGAGCTGTTTTTT.

The table lists this clone with a few counts. The chain employs TRBV5-5 and TRBJ1-3; TRBD1 aligns across 10 bases. The CDR3 has 16 amino acids. J lost 6 bases, V lost 4 bases, and 10 bases had no gene match. The germline gives CDR1 SGHKS, CDR2 YYEKEE (reference sequence). CDR3 amino acids: CASSPRGTGAANTIYF. DNA of the CDR3: TGTGCCAGCAGCCCCAGAGGGACAGGGGCCGCAAACACCATATATTTT.

Only one count was recorded for this clone. At one end, the junction sequence differs from germline, possibly due to a read error. The chain joins TRBV6-2 or TRBV6-3 to TRBJ2-1, with TRBD2 identical over 13 bases. Germline loops: CDR1 MNHEY, CDR2 SVGEGT. The CDR3 totals 17 residues. The CDR3 nucleotides read TGTGCCAGCAGATACTGGCATGGGACTAGCGGGAAGGGTGAGCAGTTCTTC. Amino acid sequence: CASRYWHGTSGKGEQFF.

The chain links TRBV5-1 to TRBJ2-5; 8 bases fit TRBD1. The CDR3 is made up of 15 amino acids. V lost 2 bases to trimming and J lost 1 base; unmatched junction nucleotides: 4. Per the germline V gene, CDR1 is SGHRS and CDR2 is YFSETQ. CDR3 sequence reads: CASSFQGAAQETQYF. CDR3 nucleotides: TGCGCCAGCAGCTTCCAGGGGGCAGCCCAAGAGACCCAGTACTTC.